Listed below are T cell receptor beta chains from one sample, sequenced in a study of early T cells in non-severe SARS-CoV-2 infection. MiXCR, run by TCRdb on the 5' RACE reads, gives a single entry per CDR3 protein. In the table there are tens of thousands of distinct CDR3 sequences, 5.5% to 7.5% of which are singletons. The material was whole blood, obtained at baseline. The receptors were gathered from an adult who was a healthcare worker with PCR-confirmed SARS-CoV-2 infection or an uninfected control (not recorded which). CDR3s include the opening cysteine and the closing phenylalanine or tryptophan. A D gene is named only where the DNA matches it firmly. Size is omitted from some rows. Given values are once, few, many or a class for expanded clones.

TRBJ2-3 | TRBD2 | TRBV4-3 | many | TGCGCCAGCAGCCAAGAGGGAGGGAGCCCAGATACGCAGTATTTT | CASSQEGGSPDTQYF
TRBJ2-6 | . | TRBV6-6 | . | TGTGCCAGCAATGACGGCTCTGGGGCCAACGTCCTGACTTTC | CASNDGSGANVLTF
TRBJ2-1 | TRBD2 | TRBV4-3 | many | TGCGCCAGCAGCCAAGATCTAGCGGAGGCCTACAATGAGCAGTTCTTC | CASSQDLAEAYNEQFF
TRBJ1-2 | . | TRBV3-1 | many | TGTGCCAGCAGCCAAGATCGGGGGAAAAAGGTTGGCTACACCTTC | CASSQDRGKKVGYTF
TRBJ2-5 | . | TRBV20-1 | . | TGCAGTCTTAACCAGGACCCGGTGGAGACCCAGTACTTC | CSLNQDPVETQYF
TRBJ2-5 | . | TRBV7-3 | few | TGTGCCAGTGGACAGTTAGGGGAGACCCAGTACTTC | CASGQLGETQYF
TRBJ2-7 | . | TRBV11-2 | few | TGTGCCAGCAGCTTAGGTCTCTACGAGCAGTACTTC | CASSLGLYEQYF
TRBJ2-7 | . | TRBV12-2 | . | TGTGCAAGTCGCCCTCCCGACGGCGGAGCCCCTCTCCACGAGCAGTACTTC | CASRPPDGGAPLHEQYF
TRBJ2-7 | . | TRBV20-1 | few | TGCAGTGCTAGCTCGGACTCCCCACGAGAGCAGTACTTC | CSASSDSPREQYF
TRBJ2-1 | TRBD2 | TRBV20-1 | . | TGCAGTGCTCTCCGGGGTAGCGGGAGTGGCGCGTTCTTC | CSALRGSGSGAFF
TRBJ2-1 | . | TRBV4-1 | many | TGCGCCAGCAGCCAAGATGGAAACAATGAGCAGTTCTTC | CASSQDGNNEQFF
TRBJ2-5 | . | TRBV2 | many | TGTGCCAGGGGTGGCAGTAAGGAGACCCAGTACTTC | CARGGSKETQYF
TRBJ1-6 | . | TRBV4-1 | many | TGCGCCAGCAGCCCCCCTGGGGTATGGGATTCACCCCTCCACTTT | CASSPPGVWDSPLHF
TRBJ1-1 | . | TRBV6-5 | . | TGTGCCAGCAGTCTCCTGGGAGGGGACTCTGAAGCTTTCTTT | CASSLLGGDSEAFF
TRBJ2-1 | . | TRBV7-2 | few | TGTGCCAGCAGCTCCGTCGGGCCGGAGCAGTTCTTC | CASSSVGPEQFF
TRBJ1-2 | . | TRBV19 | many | TGTGCCAGCCGGACAGCCGGGAGGGATGGCTACACCTTC | CASRTAGRDGYTF
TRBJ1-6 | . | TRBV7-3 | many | TGTGCCAGCAGCTTAAGGGAAAGTTCACCCCTCCACTTT | CASSLRESSPLHF
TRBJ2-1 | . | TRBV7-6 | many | TGTGCCAGCAGCAACACTGACAGAGATGAGCAGTTCTTC | CASSNTDRDEQFF
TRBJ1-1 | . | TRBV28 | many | TGTGCCAGCGGCCTTCTGAACACTGAAGCTTTCTTT | CASGLLNTEAFF
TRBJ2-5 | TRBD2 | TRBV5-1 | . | TGCGCCAGCAGACCGGGACTAGCGGGCTCTGGAGAGACCCAGTACTTC | CASRPGLAGSGETQYF
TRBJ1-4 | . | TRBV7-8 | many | TGTGCCAGCAGCCCTCTAGGTCGTGGATCGGTTGAAAAACTGTTTTTT | CASSPLGRGSVEKLFF
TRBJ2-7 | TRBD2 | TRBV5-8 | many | TGTGCCAGCAGTCTCCCGACTAGCGGTTTCCACGAGCAGTACTTC | CASSLPTSGFHEQYF
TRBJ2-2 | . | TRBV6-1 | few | TGTGCCACCACTCCTACGGACCCGGGTGTCTGGGAGCTGTTTTTT | CATTPTDPGVWELFF
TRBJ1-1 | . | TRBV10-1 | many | TGCGCCAGCAGTGAGTCATTCGGGACAGAAGCTTTCTTT | CASSESFGTEAFF
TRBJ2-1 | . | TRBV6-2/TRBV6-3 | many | TGTGCCAGCAGTTACTCCCTAGGTAATGAGCAGTTCTTC | CASSYSLGNEQFF
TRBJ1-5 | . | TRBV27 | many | TGTGCCAGCAGTTTGGGCGCGGGCATGGGCCAGCCCCAGCATTTT | CASSLGAGMGQPQHF
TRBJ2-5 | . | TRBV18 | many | TGTGCCAGCTCACCAACACCCCAAGAGACCCAGTACTTC | CASSPTPQETQYF
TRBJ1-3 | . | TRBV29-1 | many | TGCAGCGTCAACGAGGCGGACACCATATATTTT | CSVNEADTIYF
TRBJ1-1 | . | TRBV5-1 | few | TGCGCCGGTATGGGCCCTTGGGGCACTGAAGCTTTCTTT | CAGMGPWGTEAFF